This TCR beta chain was identified in a study of T cells in Graves' hyperthyroidism and ophthalmopathy. TCR beta CDR3 region amplification was performed from RNA transcripts. During a first-round RT-PCR of the TCR CDR3, the HTBI primer set was used. Via MiXCR, TCRdb re-called the multiplex PCR reads, giving one row per CDR3 protein. Of around 400,000 distinct CDR3 sequences listed, around 14% are singletons. This clonotype was seen at least ten times. The germline V gene has CDR1 DFQATT and CDR2 SNEGSKA (reference sequence). The germline V and J ends were trimmed by 3 bases and 1 base, with 8 bases remaining between them. The CDR3 runs 13 residues.

The rearrangement joins TRBV20-1 to TRBJ2-3; D not resolved. Sequencing input: blood. The TCR comes from a woman under 30 with Graves' hyperthyroidism that later progressed to Graves' ophthalmopathy. In nucleotides, the CDR3 is TGCAGTGCTAGCCCTATGGGCACAGATACGCAGTATTTT. Residues: CSASPMGTDTQYF.